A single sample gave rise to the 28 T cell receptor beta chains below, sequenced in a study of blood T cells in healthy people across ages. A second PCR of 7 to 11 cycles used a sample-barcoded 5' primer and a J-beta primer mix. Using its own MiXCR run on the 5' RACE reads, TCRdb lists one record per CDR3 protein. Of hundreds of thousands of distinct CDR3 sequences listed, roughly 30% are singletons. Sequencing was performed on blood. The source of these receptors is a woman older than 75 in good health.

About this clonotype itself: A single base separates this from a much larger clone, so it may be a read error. The CDR3 here is CSAGVSGGPKETQYF. CDR3 nucleotide sequence: TGCAGTGCTGGAGTTAGCGGGGGGCCGAAAGAGACCCAGTACTTC. The chain links TRBV20-1 to TRBJ2-5, with TRBD2 matching over 10 bases. The CDR3 totals 15 residues. Germline CDR1 is DFQATT and CDR2 is SNEGSKA (reference sequence). With 5 bases clipped from V and 3 bases from J, the junction kept 9 bases outside the gene matches.

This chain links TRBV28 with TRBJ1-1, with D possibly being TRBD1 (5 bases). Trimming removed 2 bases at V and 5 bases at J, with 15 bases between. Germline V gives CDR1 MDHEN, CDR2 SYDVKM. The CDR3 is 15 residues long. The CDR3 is CASSLQGTLGTEAFF. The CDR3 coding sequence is TGTGCCAGCAGTTTACAGGGTACTTTAGGAACTGAAGCTTTCTTT.

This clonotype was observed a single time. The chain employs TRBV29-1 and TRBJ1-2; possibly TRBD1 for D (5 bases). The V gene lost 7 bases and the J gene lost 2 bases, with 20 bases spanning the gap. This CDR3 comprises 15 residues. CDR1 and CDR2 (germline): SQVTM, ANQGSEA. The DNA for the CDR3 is TGCAGCGCGGGGGGGGAGAAAGGGAGGAACTATGGCTACACCTTC. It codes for CSAGGEKGRNYGYTF.

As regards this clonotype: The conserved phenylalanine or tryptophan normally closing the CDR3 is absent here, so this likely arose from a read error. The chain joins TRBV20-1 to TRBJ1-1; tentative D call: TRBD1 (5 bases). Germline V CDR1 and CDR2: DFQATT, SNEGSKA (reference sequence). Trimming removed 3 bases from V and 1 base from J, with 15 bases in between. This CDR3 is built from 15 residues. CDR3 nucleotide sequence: TGCAGTGCTAGGGCCAGGGAGGGGTGGAACACTGAAGCTTTCTGT. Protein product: CSARAREGWNTEAFC.

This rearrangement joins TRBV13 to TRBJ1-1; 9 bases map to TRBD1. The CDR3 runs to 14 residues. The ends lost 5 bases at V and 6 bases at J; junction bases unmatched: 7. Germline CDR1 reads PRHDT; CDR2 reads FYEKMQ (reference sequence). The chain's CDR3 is CASSLGTGYAEAFF. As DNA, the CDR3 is TGTGCCAGCAGCCTCGGGACAGGGTACGCTGAAGCTTTCTTT.

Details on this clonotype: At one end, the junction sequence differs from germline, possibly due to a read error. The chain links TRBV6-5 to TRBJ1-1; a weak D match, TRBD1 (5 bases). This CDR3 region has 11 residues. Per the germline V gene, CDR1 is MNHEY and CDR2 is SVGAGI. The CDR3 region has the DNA TGCGTTACTGGCGGGGCCACTGAAGCTTTCTTT. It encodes CVTGGATEAFF.

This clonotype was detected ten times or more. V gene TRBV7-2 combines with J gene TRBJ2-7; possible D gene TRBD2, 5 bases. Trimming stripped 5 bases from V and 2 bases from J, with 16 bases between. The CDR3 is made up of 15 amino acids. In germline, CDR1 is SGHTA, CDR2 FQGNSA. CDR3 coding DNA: TGTGCCAGCAGCCTAACGGGGTCTGTACCCTACGAGCAGTACTTC. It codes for CASSLTGSVPYEQYF.

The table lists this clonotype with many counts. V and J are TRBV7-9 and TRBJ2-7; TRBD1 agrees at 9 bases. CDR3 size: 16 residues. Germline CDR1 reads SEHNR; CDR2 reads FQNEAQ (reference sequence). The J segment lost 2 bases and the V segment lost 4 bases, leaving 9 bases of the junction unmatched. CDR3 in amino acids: CASSSGGQGPPYEQYF. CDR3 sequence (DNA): TGTGCCAGCAGCTCCGGGGGACAGGGTCCTCCCTACGAGCAGTACTTC.

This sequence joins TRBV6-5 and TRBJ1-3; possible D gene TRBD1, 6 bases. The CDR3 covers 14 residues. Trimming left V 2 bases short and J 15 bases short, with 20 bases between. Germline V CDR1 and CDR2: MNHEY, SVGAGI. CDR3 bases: TGTGCCAGCAGTTACGGACAGTCTGGAAGGGCCAGATATTTT. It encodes CASSYGQSGRARYF.

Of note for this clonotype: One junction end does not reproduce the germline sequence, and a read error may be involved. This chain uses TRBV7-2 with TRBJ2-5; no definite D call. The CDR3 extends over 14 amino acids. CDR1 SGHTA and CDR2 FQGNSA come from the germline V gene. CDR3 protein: CAGSHPGYQETQYF. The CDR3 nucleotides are TGTGCCGGCAGCCACCCTGGGTACCAAGAGACCCAGTACTTC.

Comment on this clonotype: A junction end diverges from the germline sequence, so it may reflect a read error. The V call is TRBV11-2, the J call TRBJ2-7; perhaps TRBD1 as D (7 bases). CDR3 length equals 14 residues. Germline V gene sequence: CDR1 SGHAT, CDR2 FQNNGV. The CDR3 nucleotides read TGTGCCAACAGCTCCAGGGGGGCCTACAATGAGCAGTACTTC. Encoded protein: CANSSRGAYNEQYF. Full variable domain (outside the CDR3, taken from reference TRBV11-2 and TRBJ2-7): EAGVAQSPRYKIIEKRQSVAFWCNPISGHATLYWYQQILGQGPKLLIQFQNNGVVDDSQLPKDRFSAERLKGVDSTLKIQPAKLEDSAVYLCANSSRGAYNEQYFGPGTRLTVT.

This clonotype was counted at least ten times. CDR3 amino acids: CSAPKLQGTGEYEQYF. For the CDR3, the DNA is TGCAGTGCTCCGAAACTACAAGGGACAGGGGAGTACGAGCAGTACTTC. The rearrangement joins TRBV20-1 to TRBJ2-7; 10 bases align to TRBD1. The V gene end was trimmed by 5 bases and the J gene end by 4 bases; junction bases not matched to a gene: 14. CDR1 is DFQATT, CDR2 SNEGSKA, per germline (reference sequence). The CDR3 length is 16 residues.

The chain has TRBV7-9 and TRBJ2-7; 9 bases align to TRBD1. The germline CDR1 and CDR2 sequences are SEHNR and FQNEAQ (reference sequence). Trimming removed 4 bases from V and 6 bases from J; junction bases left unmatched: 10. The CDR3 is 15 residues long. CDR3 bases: TGTGCCAGCAGCTCCAGGGGGACAGGGAGTTCCGAGCAGTACTTC. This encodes CASSSRGTGSSEQYF.

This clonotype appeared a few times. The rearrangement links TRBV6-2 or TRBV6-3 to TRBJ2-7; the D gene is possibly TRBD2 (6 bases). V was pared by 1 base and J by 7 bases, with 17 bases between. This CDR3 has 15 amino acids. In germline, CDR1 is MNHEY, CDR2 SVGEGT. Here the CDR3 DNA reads TGTGCCAGCAGTTACTTTGGGGGGAAACCCAATGAGCAGTACTTC. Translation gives CASSYFGGKPNEQYF.

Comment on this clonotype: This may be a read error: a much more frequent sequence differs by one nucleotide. CDR3 protein: CASIRTGDGYDYTF. In DNA, the CDR3 is TGTGCCAGCATCAGGACAGGGGACGGATATGACTACACCTTC. The rearrangement joins TRBV7-9 to TRBJ1-2, with 9 nucleotides matching TRBD1. The CDR3 runs to 14 residues. Germline assignment: CDR1 SEHNR and CDR2 FQNEAQ (reference sequence).

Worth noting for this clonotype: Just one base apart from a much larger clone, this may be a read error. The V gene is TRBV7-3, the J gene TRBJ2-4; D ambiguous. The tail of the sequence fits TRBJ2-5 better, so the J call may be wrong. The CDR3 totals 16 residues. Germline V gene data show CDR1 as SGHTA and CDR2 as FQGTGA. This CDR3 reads CASSSPYTQVNETQYF. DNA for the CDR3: TGTGCCAGCAGCTCTCCGTACACCCAGGTGAATGAGACCCAGTACTTC.

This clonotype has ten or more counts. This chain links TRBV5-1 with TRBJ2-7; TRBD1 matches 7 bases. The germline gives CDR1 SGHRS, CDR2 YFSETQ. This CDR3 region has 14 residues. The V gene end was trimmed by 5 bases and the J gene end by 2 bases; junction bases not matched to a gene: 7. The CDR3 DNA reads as TGCGCCAGCAGTTACGGACAGGAGGCCTACGAGCAGTACTTC. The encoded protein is CASSYGQEAYEQYF.

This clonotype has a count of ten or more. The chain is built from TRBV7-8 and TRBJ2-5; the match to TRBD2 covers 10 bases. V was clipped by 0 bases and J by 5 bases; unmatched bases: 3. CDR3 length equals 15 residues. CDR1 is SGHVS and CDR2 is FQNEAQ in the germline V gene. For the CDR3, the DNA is TGTGCCAGCAGCTTAGCCGGGACTAGCGACGAGACCCAGTACTTC. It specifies CASSLAGTSDETQYF.

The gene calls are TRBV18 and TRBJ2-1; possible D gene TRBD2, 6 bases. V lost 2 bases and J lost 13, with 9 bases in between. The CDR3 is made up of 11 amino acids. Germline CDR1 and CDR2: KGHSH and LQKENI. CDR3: CASSPGEAQFF. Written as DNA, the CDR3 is TGTGCCAGCTCACCAGGGGAGGCACAGTTCTTC.

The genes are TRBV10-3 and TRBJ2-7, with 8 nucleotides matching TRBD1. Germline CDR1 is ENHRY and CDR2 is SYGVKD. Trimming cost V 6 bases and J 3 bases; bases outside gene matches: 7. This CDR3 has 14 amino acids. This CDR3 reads CAISSGQAIYEQYF. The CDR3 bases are TGTGCCATCAGCTCGGGACAGGCTATCTACGAGCAGTACTTC.

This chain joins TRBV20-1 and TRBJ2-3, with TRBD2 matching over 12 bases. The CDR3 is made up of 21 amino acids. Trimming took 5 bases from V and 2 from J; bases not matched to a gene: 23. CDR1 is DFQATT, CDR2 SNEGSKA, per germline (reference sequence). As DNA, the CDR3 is TGCAGTGCTGGGGAGGCGGGCCCTAGCGGGGGGGCCCTTCGATACACAGATACGCAGTATTTT. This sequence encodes CSAGEAGPSGGALRYTDTQYF.

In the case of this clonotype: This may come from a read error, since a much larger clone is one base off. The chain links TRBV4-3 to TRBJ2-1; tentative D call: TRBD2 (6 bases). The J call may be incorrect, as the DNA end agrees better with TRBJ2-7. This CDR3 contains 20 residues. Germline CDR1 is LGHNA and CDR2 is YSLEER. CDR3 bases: TGCGCCAGCAGCCAAGATTGGGGTTCTAGCGACCTTTGTCCCTACAATGAGCAGTACTTC. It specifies CASSQDWGSSDLCPYNEQYF.

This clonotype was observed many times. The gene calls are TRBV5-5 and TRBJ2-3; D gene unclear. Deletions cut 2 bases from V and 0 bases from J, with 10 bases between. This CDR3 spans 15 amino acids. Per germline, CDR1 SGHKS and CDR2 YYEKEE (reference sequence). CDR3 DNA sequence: TGTGCCAGCAGCTTTTGGAGATCTAGCACAGATACGCAGTATTTT. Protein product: CASSFWRSSTDTQYF.

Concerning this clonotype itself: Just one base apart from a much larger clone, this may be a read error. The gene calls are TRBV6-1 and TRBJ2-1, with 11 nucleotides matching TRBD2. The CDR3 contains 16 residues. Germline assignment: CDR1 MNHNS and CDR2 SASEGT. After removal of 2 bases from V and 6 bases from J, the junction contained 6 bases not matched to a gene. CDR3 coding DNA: TGTGCCAGCAGTGAAAGACGGCTAGCGGGGGGCAATGAGCAGTTCTTC. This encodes CASSERRLAGGNEQFF.

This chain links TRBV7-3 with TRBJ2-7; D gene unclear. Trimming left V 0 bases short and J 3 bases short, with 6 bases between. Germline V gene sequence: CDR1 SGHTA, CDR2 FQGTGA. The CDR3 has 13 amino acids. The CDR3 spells CASSLTLGYEQYF. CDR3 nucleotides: TGTGCCAGCAGCTTAACGCTTGGCTACGAGCAGTACTTC.

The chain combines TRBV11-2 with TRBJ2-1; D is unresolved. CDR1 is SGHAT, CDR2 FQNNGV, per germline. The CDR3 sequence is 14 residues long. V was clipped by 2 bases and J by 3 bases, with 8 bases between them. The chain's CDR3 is CASSLKMNYNEQFF. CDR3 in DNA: TGTGCCAGCAGCTTAAAGATGAACTACAATGAGCAGTTCTTC.

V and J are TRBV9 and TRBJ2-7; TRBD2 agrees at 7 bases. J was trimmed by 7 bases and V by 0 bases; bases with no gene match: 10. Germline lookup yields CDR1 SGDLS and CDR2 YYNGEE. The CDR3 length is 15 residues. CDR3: CASSVAQAGYNEQYF. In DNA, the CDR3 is TGTGCCAGCAGCGTAGCCCAAGCGGGGTACAATGAGCAGTACTTC.

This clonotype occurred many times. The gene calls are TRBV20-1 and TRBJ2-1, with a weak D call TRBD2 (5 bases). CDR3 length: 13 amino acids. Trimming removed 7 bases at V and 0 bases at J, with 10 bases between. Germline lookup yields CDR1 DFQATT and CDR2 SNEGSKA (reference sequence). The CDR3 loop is CSDLGSSYNEQFF. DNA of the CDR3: TGCAGTGACCTGGGGAGCTCCTACAATGAGCAGTTCTTC.